This TCR beta chain is from a study of PD-1 blockade in classical Hodgkin lymphoma. This CDR3 is built from 14 residues. With 6 bases removed from V and 4 bases from J, the gap between germline ends came to 13 bases. Germline lookup yields CDR1 MNHEY and CDR2 SVGAGI. Each and every patient relapsed after autologous stem cell transplantation, and patients got differing brentuximab vedotin exposure. Notes on the study in general: In CD4+ cells, TCR diversity went up significantly by C4D1, but in CD8+ cells it did not. Diminished baseline TCR diversity has been reported in newly diagnosed patients relative to healthy donors.

Clones were sequenced by immunoSEQ multiplex PCR, and TCRdb holds only the in-frame ones, with some missing. This sample yields roughly 140,000 clones, of which approximately 72% are seen a single time; 9.2% belongs to the top ten. Comments on this clone: Its antigen is as yet unknown.

V gene TRBV6-5 combines with J gene TRBJ1-5; D ambiguous. This clonotype originated in a human donor with classical Hodgkin lymphoma. This specimen was peripheral blood mononuclear cells (PBMCs), taken before the second cycle of nivolumab. The CDR3: CASSRGRFNQPQHF. CDR3 nucleotide sequence: TGTGCCAGCAGCCGGGGAAGGTTTAATCAGCCCCAGCATTTT.